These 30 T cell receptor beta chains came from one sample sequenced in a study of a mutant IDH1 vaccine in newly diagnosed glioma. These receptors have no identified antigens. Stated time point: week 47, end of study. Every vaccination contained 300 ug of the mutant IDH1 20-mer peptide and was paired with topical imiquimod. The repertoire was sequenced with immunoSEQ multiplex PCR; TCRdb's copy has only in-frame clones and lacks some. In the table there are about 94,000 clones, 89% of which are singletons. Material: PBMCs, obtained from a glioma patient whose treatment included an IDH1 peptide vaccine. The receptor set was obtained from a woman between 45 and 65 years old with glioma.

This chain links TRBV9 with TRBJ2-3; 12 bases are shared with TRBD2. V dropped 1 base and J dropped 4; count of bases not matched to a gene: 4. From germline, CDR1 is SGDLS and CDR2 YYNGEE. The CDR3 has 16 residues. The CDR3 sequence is CASSVLAGGRSDTQYF. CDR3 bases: TGTGCCAGCAGCGTACTAGCGGGAGGGAGGTCAGATACGCAGTATTTT.

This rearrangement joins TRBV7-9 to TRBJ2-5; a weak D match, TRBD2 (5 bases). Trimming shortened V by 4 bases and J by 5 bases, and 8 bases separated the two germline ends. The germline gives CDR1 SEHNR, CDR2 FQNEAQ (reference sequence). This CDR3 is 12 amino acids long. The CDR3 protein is CASSSGEETQYF. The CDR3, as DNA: TGTGCCAGCAGCTCCGGGGAGGAGACCCAGTACTTC. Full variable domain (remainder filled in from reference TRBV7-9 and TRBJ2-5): DTGVSQNPRHKITKRGQNVTFRCDPISEHNRLYWYRQTLGQGPEFLTYFQNEAQLEKSRLLSDRFSAERPKGSFSTLEIQRTEQGDSAMYLCASSSGEETQYFGPGTRLLVL.

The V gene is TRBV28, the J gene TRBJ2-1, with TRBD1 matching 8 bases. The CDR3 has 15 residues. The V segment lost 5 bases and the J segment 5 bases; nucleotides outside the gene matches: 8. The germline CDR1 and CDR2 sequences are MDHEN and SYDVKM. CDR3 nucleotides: TGTGCCAGCAGTCATAGACAGGGGAGAAACAATGAGCAGTTCTTC. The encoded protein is CASSHRQGRNNEQFF.

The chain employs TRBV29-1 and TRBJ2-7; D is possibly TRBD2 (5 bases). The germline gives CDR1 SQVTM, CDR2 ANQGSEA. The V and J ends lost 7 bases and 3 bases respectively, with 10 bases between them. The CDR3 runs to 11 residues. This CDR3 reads CSGPGFYEQYF. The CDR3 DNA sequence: TGCAGCGGTCCGGGGTTCTACGAGCAGTACTTC.

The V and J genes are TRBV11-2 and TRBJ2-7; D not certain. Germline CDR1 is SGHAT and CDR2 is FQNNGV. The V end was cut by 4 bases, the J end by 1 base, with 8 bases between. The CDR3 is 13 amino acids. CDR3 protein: CASSSDWSYEQYF. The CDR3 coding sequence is TGTGCCAGCAGCTCAGACTGGTCCTACGAGCAGTACTTC. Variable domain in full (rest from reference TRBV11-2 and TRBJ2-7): EAGVAQSPRYKIIEKRQSVAFWCNPISGHATLYWYQQILGQGPKLLIQFQNNGVVDDSQLPKDRFSAERLKGVDSTLKIQPAKLEDSAVYLCASSSDWSYEQYFGPGTRLTVT.

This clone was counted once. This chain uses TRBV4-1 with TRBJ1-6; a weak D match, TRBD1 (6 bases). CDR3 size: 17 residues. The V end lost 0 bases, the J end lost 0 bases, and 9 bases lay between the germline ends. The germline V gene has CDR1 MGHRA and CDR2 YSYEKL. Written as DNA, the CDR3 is TGCGCCAGCAGCCAAGATCGGGGGCGCTCCTATAATTCACCCCTCCACTTT. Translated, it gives CASSQDRGRSYNSPLHF.

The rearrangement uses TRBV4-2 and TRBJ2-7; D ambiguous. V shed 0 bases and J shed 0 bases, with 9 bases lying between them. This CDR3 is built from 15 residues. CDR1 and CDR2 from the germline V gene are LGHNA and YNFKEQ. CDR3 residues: CASSQEGESSYEQYF. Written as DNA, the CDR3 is TGTGCCAGCAGCCAAGAGGGTGAAAGCTCCTACGAGCAGTACTTC.

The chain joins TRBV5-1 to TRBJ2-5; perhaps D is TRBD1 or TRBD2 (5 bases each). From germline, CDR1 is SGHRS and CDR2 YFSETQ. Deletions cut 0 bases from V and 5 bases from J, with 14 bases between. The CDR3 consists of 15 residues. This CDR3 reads CASSLAEGPRETQYF. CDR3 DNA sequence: TGCGCCAGCAGCTTGGCCGAGGGGCCGAGGGAGACCCAGTACTTC.

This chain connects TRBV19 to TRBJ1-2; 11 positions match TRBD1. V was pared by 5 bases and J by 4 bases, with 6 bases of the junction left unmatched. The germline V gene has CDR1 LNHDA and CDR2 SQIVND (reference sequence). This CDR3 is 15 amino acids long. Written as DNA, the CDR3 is TGTGCCAGTAGTGTCGGGACAGGGGGTGGCTATGGCTACACCTTC. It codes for CASSVGTGGGYGYTF.

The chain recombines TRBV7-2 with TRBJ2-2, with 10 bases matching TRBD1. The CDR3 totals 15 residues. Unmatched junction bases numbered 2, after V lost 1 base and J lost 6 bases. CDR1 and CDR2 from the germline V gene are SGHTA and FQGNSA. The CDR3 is CASSLGGQGAGELFF. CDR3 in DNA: TGTGCCAGCAGCTTAGGAGGACAGGGGGCCGGGGAGCTGTTTTTT. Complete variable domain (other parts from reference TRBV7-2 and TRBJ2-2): GAGVSQSPSNKVTEKGKDVELRCDPISGHTALYWYRQSLGQGLEFLIYFQGNSAPDKSGLPSDRFSAERTGGSVSTLTIQRTQQEDSAVYLCASSLGGQGAGELFFGEGSRLTVL.

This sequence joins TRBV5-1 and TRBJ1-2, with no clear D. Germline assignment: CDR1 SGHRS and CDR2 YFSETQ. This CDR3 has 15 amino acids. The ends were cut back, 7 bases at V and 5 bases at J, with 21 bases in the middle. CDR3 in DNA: TGCGCCAGCGGACCACCGGAGGCTGGGATATATGGCTACACCTTC. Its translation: CASGPPEAGIYGYTF.

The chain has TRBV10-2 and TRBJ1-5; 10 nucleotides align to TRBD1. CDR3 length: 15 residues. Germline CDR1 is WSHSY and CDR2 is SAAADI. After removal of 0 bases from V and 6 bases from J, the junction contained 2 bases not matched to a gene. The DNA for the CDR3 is TGCGCCAGCAGTGAGTCTCGGACAGGGGGTCAGCCCCAGCATTTT. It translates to CASSESRTGGQPQHF.

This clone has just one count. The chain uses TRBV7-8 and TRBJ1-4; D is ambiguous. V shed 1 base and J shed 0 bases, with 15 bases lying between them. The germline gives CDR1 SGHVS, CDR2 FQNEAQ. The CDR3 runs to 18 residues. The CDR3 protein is CASSLGRSTPTTNEKLFF. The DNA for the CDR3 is TGTGCCAGCAGCTTAGGTCGTTCTACTCCCACAACTAATGAAAAACTGTTTTTT.

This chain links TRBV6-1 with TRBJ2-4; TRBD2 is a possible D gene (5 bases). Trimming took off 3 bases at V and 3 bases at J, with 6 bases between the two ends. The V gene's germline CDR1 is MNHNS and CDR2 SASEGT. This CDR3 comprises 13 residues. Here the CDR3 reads CASSDRDKNIQYF. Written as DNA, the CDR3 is TGTGCCAGCAGTGACCGGGACAAAAACATTCAGTACTTC.

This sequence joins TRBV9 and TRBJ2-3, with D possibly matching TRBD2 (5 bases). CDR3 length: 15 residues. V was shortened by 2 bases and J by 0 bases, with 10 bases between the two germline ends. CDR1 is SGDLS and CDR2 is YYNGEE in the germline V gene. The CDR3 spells CASSVVGASTDTQYF. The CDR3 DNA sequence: TGTGCCAGCAGCGTGGTGGGAGCGAGCACAGATACGCAGTATTTT.

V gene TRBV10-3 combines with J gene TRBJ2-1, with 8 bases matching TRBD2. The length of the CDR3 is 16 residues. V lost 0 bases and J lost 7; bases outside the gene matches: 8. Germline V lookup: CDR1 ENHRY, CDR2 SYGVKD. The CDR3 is CAISESASGPGNEQFF. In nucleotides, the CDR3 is TGTGCCATCAGTGAGTCGGCTAGCGGGCCTGGGAATGAGCAGTTCTTC.

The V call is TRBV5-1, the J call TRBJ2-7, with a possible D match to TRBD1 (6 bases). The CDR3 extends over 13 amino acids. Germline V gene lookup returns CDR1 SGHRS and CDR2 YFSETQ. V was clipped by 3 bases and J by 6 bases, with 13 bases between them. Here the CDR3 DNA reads TGCGCCAGCAGCTGGGACCGGGACACCGAGCAGTACTTC. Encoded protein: CASSWDRDTEQYF.

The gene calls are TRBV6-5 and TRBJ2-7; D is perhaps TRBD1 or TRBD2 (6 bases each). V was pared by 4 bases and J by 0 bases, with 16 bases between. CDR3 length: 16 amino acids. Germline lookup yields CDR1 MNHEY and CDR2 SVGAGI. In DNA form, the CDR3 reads TGTGCCAGCAGTTTCTTAGGGGGGAGCCCCTCCTACGAGCAGTACTTC. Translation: CASSFLGGSPSYEQYF.

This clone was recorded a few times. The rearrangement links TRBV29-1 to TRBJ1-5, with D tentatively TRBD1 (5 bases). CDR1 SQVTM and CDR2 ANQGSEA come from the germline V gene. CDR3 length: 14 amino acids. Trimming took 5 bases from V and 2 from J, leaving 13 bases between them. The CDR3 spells CSVSGGEGNQPQHF. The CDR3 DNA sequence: TGCAGCGTTTCAGGAGGGGAGGGCAATCAGCCCCAGCATTTT.

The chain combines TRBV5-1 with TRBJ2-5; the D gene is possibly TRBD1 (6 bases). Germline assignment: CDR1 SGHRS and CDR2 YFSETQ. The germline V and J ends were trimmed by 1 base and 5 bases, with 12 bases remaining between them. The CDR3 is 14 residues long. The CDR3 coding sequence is TGCGCCAGCAGCTTGTGGGGGCGAGTGGAGACCCAGTACTTC. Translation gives CASSLWGRVETQYF. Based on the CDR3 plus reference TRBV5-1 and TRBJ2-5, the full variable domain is KAGVTQTPRYLIKTRGQQVTLSCSPISGHRSVSWYQQTPGQGLQFLFEYFSETQRNKGNFPGRFSGRQFSNSRSEMNVSTLELGDSALYLCASSLWGRVETQYFGPGTRLLVL.

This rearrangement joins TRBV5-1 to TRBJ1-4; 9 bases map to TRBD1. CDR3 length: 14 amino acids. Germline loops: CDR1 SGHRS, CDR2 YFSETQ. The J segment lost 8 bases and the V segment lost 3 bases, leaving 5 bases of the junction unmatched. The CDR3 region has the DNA TGCGCCAGCAGCTGGACAGGGGCGGAGGAAAAACTGTTTTTT. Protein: CASSWTGAEEKLFF.

The CDR3 region is CASSLSGTYEQYF. CDR3 nucleotide sequence: TGCGCCAGCAGCCTTAGCGGGACCTACGAGCAGTACTTC. V gene TRBV5-1 combines with J gene TRBJ2-7; 8 positions match TRBD2. This CDR3 is built from 13 residues. V shed 4 bases, J shed 2 bases, and the junction held 2 bases outside the gene matches. Germline CDR1 reads SGHRS; CDR2 reads YFSETQ.

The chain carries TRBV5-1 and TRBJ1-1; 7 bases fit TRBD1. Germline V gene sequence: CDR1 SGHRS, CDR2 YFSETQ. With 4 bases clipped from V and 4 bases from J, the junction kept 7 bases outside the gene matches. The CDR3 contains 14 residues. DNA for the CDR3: TGCGCCAGCAGCGGAAAGGCAGGGGGCACTGAAGCTTTCTTT. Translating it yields CASSGKAGGTEAFF.

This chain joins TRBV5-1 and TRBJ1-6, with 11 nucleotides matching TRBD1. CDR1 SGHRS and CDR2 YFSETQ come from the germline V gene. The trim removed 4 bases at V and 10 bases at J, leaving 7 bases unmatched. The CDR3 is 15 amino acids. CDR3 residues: CASSLTGQGESPLHF. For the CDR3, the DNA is TGCGCCAGCAGCCTGACGGGACAGGGGGAATCACCCCTCCACTTT. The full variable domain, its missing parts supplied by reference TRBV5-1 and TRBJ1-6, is KAGVTQTPRYLIKTRGQQVTLSCSPISGHRSVSWYQQTPGQGLQFLFEYFSETQRNKGNFPGRFSGRQFSNSRSEMNVSTLELGDSALYLCASSLTGQGESPLHFGNGTRLTVT.

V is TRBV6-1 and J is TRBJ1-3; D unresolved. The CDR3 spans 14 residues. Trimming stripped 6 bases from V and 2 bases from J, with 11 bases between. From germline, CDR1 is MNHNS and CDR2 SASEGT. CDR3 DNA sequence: TGTGCCAGCAGATTGGCTCAGCCTGGAAACACCATATATTTT. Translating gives CASRLAQPGNTIYF.

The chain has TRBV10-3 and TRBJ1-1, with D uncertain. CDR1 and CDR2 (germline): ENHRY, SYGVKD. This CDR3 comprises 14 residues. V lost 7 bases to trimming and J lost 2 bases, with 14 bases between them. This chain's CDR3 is CAITKGQDNTEAFF. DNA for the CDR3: TGTGCCATCACTAAGGGCCAAGATAACACTGAAGCTTTCTTT.

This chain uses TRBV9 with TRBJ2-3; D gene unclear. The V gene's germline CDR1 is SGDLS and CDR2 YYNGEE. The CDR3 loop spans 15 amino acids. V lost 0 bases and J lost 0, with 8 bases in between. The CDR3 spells CASSVAVGSTDTQYF. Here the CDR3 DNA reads TGTGCCAGCAGCGTAGCGGTCGGAAGCACAGATACGCAGTATTTT.

The CDR3 spells CAISSVAGGGEDEQFF. DNA for the CDR3: TGTGCCATCAGTTCTGTAGCGGGAGGAGGGGAAGATGAGCAGTTCTTC. The chain combines TRBV10-3 with TRBJ2-1, with 10 nucleotides matching TRBD2. There are 16 residues in the CDR3. In germline, CDR1 is ENHRY, CDR2 SYGVKD. V was clipped by 5 bases and J by 8 bases; unmatched bases: 12.

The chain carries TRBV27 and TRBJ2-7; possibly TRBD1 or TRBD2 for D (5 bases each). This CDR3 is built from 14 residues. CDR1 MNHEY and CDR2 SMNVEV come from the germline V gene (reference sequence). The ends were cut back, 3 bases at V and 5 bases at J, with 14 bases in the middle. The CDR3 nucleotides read TGTGCCAGCAGTTTGTCCCTCCGGGGCCACGAGCAGTACTTC. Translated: CASSLSLRGHEQYF.

The CDR3 DNA is TGTGCCAGCAGCGCCCACAGGGGGCCTAACTATGGCTACACCTTC. It is translated as CASSAHRGPNYGYTF. The genes are TRBV7-9 and TRBJ1-2; 9 nucleotides line up with TRBD1. V was pared by 5 bases and J by 0 bases, with 4 bases of the junction left unmatched. CDR3 length: 15 residues. The germline CDR1 and CDR2 sequences are SEHNR and FQNEAQ (reference sequence).